These 23 T cell receptor beta chains were all obtained from the same sample, sequenced in a study of control samples from healthy donors and cancer patients. Repertoires were generated with immunoSEQ multiplex PCR, while TCRdb's copy carries only in-frame clones and drops some. The data hold approximately 110,000 clones, with 83% observed a single time. The sequenced sample was blood. These receptors all come from a woman aged 45-60 years in good health.

This chain joins TRBV4-3 and TRBJ2-1; the D gene is possibly TRBD2 (6 bases). This CDR3 has 17 residues. Germline V gives CDR1 LGHNA, CDR2 YSLEER. Trimming took off 0 bases at V and 0 bases at J, with 12 bases between the two ends. CDR3 region: CASSQDRRAYSYNEQFF. CDR3 coding DNA: TGCGCCAGCAGCCAAGATCGGAGGGCCTACTCCTACAATGAGCAGTTCTTC.

The V and J genes are TRBV4-3 and TRBJ2-7; D is perhaps TRBD2 (6 bases). The CDR3 runs to 14 residues. CDR1 is LGHNA and CDR2 is YSLEER in the germline V gene. V shed 1 base and J shed 4 bases, with 11 bases lying between them. The CDR3 protein is CASSQATGRYEQYF. CDR3 nucleotides: TGCGCCAGCAGCCAAGCTACCGGGAGATACGAGCAGTACTTC.

This clone appeared a single time. The V gene is TRBV5-4, the J gene TRBJ2-7; no reliable D call. This CDR3 is 13 amino acids long. V gave up 1 base and J gave up 0 bases, with 5 bases separating them. Per the germline V gene, CDR1 is SGHNT and CDR2 is YYREEE (reference sequence). The CDR3: CASSLPSSYEQYF. The CDR3 DNA reads as TGTGCCAGCAGCTTGCCTAGCTCCTACGAGCAGTACTTC.

The chain couples TRBV6-6 to TRBJ2-7, with TRBD2 matching over 7 bases. The CDR3 spans 13 residues. Germline V gene sequence: CDR1 MNHNY, CDR2 SVGAGI (reference sequence). Trimming at V came to 0 bases and at J to 6 bases, leaving 2 bases not matched to a gene. In DNA form, the CDR3 reads TGTGCCAGCAGTTACTCATCGGGGGGCGAGCAGTACTTC. This translates into CASSYSSGGEQYF.

The gene calls are TRBV28 and TRBJ2-1; TRBD1 matches 7 bases. Germline CDR1 reads MDHEN; CDR2 reads SYDVKM. CDR3 size: 13 residues. J was trimmed by 8 bases and V by 6 bases; bases with no gene match: 7. CDR3 DNA: TGTGCCAGCAGCGTCGACAGGGAATATGAGCAGTTCTTC. Residues: CASSVDREYEQFF. Filled out from reference TRBV28 and TRBJ2-1, the complete variable domain reads DVKVTQSSRYLVKRTGEKVFLECVQDMDHENMFWYRQDPGLGLRLIYFSYDVKMKEKGDIPEGYSVSREKKERFSLILESASTNQTSMYLCASSVDREYEQFFGPGTRLTVL.

V gene TRBV30 combines with J gene TRBJ1-1, with TRBD1 as a possible D gene (6 bases). The CDR3 length is 14 residues. V lost 2 bases, J lost 5 bases, and 15 bases lay in between. Per the germline V gene, CDR1 is GTSNPN and CDR2 is SVGIG (reference sequence). CDR3 protein: CAWSRGGVGTEAFF. In DNA form, the CDR3 reads TGTGCCTGGAGTAGAGGGGGGGTAGGGACTGAAGCTTTCTTT.

The chain uses TRBV24-1 and TRBJ2-3; tentatively, D is TRBD2 (6 bases). This CDR3 region has 15 residues. The germline V gene encodes CDR1 KGHDR and CDR2 SFDVKD. Trimming left V 5 bases short and J 1 base short, with 12 bases between. CDR3 protein: CATSGWEDGTDTQYF. DNA of the CDR3: TGTGCCACCAGTGGGTGGGAGGATGGCACAGATACGCAGTATTTT.

The chain joins TRBV2 to TRBJ1-5; D is perhaps TRBD1 (6 bases). This CDR3 region has 15 residues. Trimming removed 4 bases at V and 7 bases at J, with 17 bases between. The germline gives CDR1 SNHLY, CDR2 FYNNEI. DNA of the CDR3: TGTGCCAGCAGTGTTCCGGGGGCGATTCCCCAGCCCCAGCATTTT. It encodes CASSVPGAIPQPQHF.

The J gene is TRBJ2-1, the V gene TRBV7-9; D remains ambiguous. Germline V gives CDR1 SEHNR, CDR2 FQNEAQ (reference sequence). V lost 5 bases to trimming and J lost 5 bases, with 7 bases between them. This CDR3 comprises 12 residues. The CDR3 nucleotides read TGTGCCAGCAGCCCTCAGCACAATGAGCAGTTCTTC. This encodes CASSPQHNEQFF.

This clone was observed a handful of times. J is TRBJ2-7 and V is TRBV6-5; D may be TRBD2 (6 bases). Germline CDR1 MNHEY, CDR2 SVGAGI. The CDR3 has 13 amino acids. Trimming removed 6 bases from V and 2 bases from J, with 11 bases in between. This CDR3 reads CASRPGGTYEQYF. The CDR3 DNA follows: TGTGCCAGCAGGCCCGGGGGAACCTACGAGCAGTACTTC.

The chain links TRBV29-1 to TRBJ2-7, with TRBD1 matching over 9 bases. This CDR3 has 13 residues. Germline V gives CDR1 SQVTM, CDR2 ANQGSEA. The V and J ends lost 3 bases and 4 bases, in that order; junction bases with no gene match: 4. The CDR3 region is CSVEDRGKYEQYF. The CDR3 coding sequence is TGCAGCGTTGAGGACAGGGGTAAATACGAGCAGTACTTC.

This chain joins TRBV3-1 (or the pseudogene TRBV3-2) and TRBJ1-1; a possible D gene is TRBD1 (5 bases). Trimming took off 5 bases at V and 2 bases at J, with 15 bases between the two ends. The CDR3 contains 15 residues. CDR1 and CDR2 from the germline V gene are LGHDT and YNNKEL (reference sequence). This CDR3 reads CASSFRGQGNTEAFF. CDR3 sequence (DNA): TGTGCCAGCAGCTTCCGAGGCCAGGGTAACACTGAAGCTTTCTTT.

This clone has a handful of counts. CDR3 residues: CASRIAGGPREQYF. The CDR3 DNA reads TGTGCCAGCCGTATAGCGGGAGGGCCGAGGGAGCAGTACTTC. This chain uses TRBV2 with TRBJ2-7; 11 positions match TRBD2. With V trimmed by 8 bases and J by 7 bases, 10 bases remained unmatched. This CDR3 has 14 residues. CDR1 is SNHLY, CDR2 FYNNEI, per germline.

The rearrangement uses TRBV4-2 and TRBJ2-4; D not certain. Germline CDR1 and CDR2: LGHNA and YNFKEQ. The CDR3 loop spans 13 amino acids. V lost 2 bases, J lost 5 bases, and 7 bases lay in between. Here the CDR3 DNA reads TGTGCCAGCAGCCAAACCCTCCAAAACATTCAGTACTTC. Encoded protein: CASSQTLQNIQYF.

A single count supports this clone. The rearrangement links TRBV7-2 to TRBJ2-5; 13 positions agree with TRBD2. CDR1 and CDR2 (germline): SGHTA, FQGNSA. Trimming at V came to 11 bases and at J to 7 bases, leaving 10 bases not matched to a gene. The length of the CDR3 is 14 residues. The CDR3 sequence: CAGTGLAGAPTQYF. The DNA of the CDR3 is TGTGCCGGAACAGGACTAGCGGGAGCCCCGACCCAGTACTTC.

J is TRBJ1-5 and V is TRBV25-1; a weak D match, TRBD1 (5 bases). Germline CDR1 is MGHDK and CDR2 is SYGVNS. CDR3 size: 14 residues. The ends were cut back, 2 bases at V and 7 bases at J, with 12 bases in the middle. The CDR3: CASSEQGVFQPQHF. The CDR3 bases are TGTGCCAGCAGTGAACAGGGAGTTTTCCAGCCCCAGCATTTT.

V is TRBV29-1 and J is TRBJ2-7; D uncertain. Trimming stripped 1 base from V and 1 base from J, with 17 bases between. Germline-derived CDR1 and CDR2 are SQVTM and ANQGSEA. The CDR3 length is 16 residues. The CDR3 DNA is TGCAGCGTTGAAGCGTCGCGAGGACCAAATTCCTACGAGCAGTACTTC. The encoded protein is CSVEASRGPNSYEQYF.

The chain joins TRBV7-8 to TRBJ1-1; 9 bases map to TRBD1. Germline CDR1 SGHVS, CDR2 FQNEAQ. V lost 5 bases and J lost 1; bases outside the gene matches: 17. The CDR3 contains 19 residues. The CDR3 here is CASSLSGQGRITPNTEAFF. DNA of the CDR3: TGTGCCAGCAGCCTTTCCGGACAGGGGAGGATTACCCCGAACACTGAAGCTTTCTTT.

Only one count was recorded for this clone. This chain joins TRBV27 and TRBJ2-5; TRBD1 aligns across 9 bases. The CDR3 is 14 residues long. CDR1 MNHEY and CDR2 SMNVEV come from the germline V gene (reference sequence). The J segment lost 5 bases and the V segment lost 6 bases, leaving 7 bases of the junction unmatched. The CDR3 spells CASRWTGEWETQYF. The CDR3 DNA follows: TGTGCCAGCAGGTGGACAGGGGAATGGGAGACCCAGTACTTC.

The chain has TRBV3-1 (or the pseudogene TRBV3-2) and TRBJ1-2; D might be TRBD1 (5 bases). The CDR3 is 16 amino acids. CDR1 LGHDT and CDR2 YNNKEL come from the germline V gene (reference sequence). The V gene lost 4 bases and the J gene lost 7 bases, with 22 bases spanning the gap. For the CDR3, the DNA is TGTGCCAGCAGCCCCGTTCGTGGGGGGGGGACTCTTGGCTACACCTTC. Amino acids: CASSPVRGGGTLGYTF.

The V gene is TRBV19, the J gene TRBJ1-5, with unresolved D. V lost 6 bases and J lost 7, with 13 bases in between. Germline V lookup: CDR1 LNHDA, CDR2 SQIVND (reference sequence). This CDR3 has 13 residues. In DNA, the CDR3 is TGTGCCAGTAGATTGGGGTTGGAGCAGCCCCAGCATTTT. This codes for CASRLGLEQPQHF.

This chain links TRBV19 with TRBJ2-5, with unresolved D. This CDR3 spans 12 amino acids. The germline V and J ends were trimmed by 10 bases and 5 bases, with 14 bases remaining between them. Germline CDR1 reads LNHDA; CDR2 reads SQIVND (reference sequence). CDR3 amino acids: CATSPGAETQYF. DNA for the CDR3: TGTGCCACCTCCCCCGGAGCGGAGACCCAGTACTTC.

On this clone: A junction end diverges from the germline sequence, so it may reflect a read error. The chain has TRBV7-7 and TRBJ2-5, with 9 bases that match TRBD1. CDR3 length: 15 amino acids. From germline, CDR1 is SSHAT and CDR2 FNYEAQ (reference sequence). In nucleotides, the CDR3 is TGTGCTAGCAGCTTACTGGGACAGGGTCAAGAGACCCAGTACTTC. It specifies CASSLLGQGQETQYF.